This T cell receptor beta chain stems from a study of T-cell reconstitution after alpha-beta-depleted transplantation in children. The germline CDR1 and CDR2 sequences are DFQATT and SNEGSKA (reference sequence). The CDR3 sequence is 15 residues long. V was pared by 0 bases and J by 3 bases, with 15 bases between. Study-wide findings and caveats: Several hundred rapidly expanded clones from non-depleted graft cells reportedly supplied alpha-beta T cells about two months post-transplant. Diversity and T-cell counts at one year after transplant derived mostly from new T cells.

Preparation of the TCRbeta library involved a method that used unique molecular identifiers. TCRdb independently ran MiXCR on the PCR reads; one entry per CDR3 protein. The sample has 250,000 to 400,000 distinct CDR3 sequences; roughly 21% are singletons. Comment on this clonotype: Its specificity is not known.

This chain uses TRBV20-1 with TRBJ2-7; possible D gene TRBD2, 5 bases. The sequence came from a male patient younger than 18 who had a stem cell transplant for acute lymphoblastic leukemia, so the T cells may come from the graft donor. This specimen consisted of PBMCs, mostly from graft donor cells, obtained 180 days after TCRalphabeta/CD19-depleted stem cell transplant. In DNA, the CDR3 is TGCAGTGCTAGAGATCCAGCGGCAACCTTCTACGAGCAGTACTTC. Its protein product is CSARDPAATFYEQYF.